The 16 T cell receptor beta chains below all came from one sample that was sequenced in a study of CD8 T cells in cerebrospinal fluid in Alzheimer's disease (dated by TCRdb to about 2020). Receptors were amplified or captured by 10x single-cell sequencing. Sequencing instrument: NextSeq 550. TCRdb reprocessed the reads into one record per CDR3 protein sequence, lacking DNA. The record for this sample contains over 1,500 distinct CDR3 sequences. Less than 9.5% of the sample is in the top ten clones. The sequenced sample consisted of cerebrospinal fluid. Every receptor here comes from a human donor with mild cognitive impairment.

This clonotype is large by frequency. This chain uses TRBV5-1 with TRBJ2-3. The length of the CDR3 is 14 residues. CDR1 and CDR2 from the germline V gene are SGHRS and YFSETQ. CDR3 amino acids: CASSSGGVTDTQYF.

This clonotype is identified as medium-sized from frequency. The rearrangement uses TRBV28 and TRBJ1-1. The V gene's germline CDR1 is MDHEN and CDR2 SYDVKM. CDR3 length equals 15 residues. This CDR3 is CASRSGGQMNTEAFF.

This clonotype is medium-sized by frequency. The V call is TRBV27, the J call TRBJ1-1. CDR3 length: 16 residues. The germline V gene has CDR1 MNHEY and CDR2 SMNVEV (reference sequence). This chain's CDR3 is CASSLRGGPMNTEAFF.

This rearrangement joins TRBV7-2 to TRBJ2-1; TCRdb gives TRBD1 as the D gene, but with no DNA this cannot be confirmed. The germline V gene has CDR1 SGHTA and CDR2 FQGNSA. The CDR3 is 15 residues long. The CDR3 sequence is CASRRTGTTYNEQFF.

The CDR3 loop is CSASGGGRADTQYF. This chain uses TRBV20-1 with TRBJ2-3; lacking DNA, the TRBD1 call made by TCRdb goes unchecked. This CDR3 contains 14 residues. CDR1 and CDR2 (germline): DFQATT, SNEGSKA (reference sequence).

By frequency, this clonotype registers medium-sized. This chain links TRBV27 with TRBJ2-5; with no DNA, the TCRdb D assignment of TRBD1 cannot be verified. This CDR3 spans 14 amino acids. In germline, CDR1 is MNHEY, CDR2 SMNVEV (reference sequence). This chain's CDR3 is CASSPTRAQETQYF.

Its frequency marks this clonotype as medium-sized (0.01 to 0.1%). This chain connects TRBV2 to TRBJ2-7; TCRdb returns TRBD2, unconfirmable since there is no DNA. Germline CDR1 and CDR2: SNHLY and FYNNEI. The CDR3 runs 19 residues. CDR3 residues: CASSVPGLAGATNRYEQYF.

This clonotype is deemed medium-sized by its frequency. J is TRBJ2-7 and V is TRBV7-9; TCRdb picks TRBD2, but there is no DNA to check that call. This CDR3 region has 18 residues. The germline V gene encodes CDR1 SEHNR and CDR2 FQNEAQ (reference sequence). The CDR3 sequence: CASSLALNWGLGGGEQYF.

This clonotype is medium-sized (0.01 to 0.1%) by frequency. The V call is TRBV6-1, the J call TRBJ1-2. CDR3 length equals 12 residues. Germline lookup yields CDR1 MNHNS and CDR2 SASEGT. The CDR3 loop reads CATSRGVGGYTF.

Judged by frequency, this clonotype is large. This chain connects TRBV28 to TRBJ2-5; no DNA is available, so the TRBD2 call from TCRdb remains unchecked. This CDR3 has 15 residues. CDR1 and CDR2 (germline): MDHEN, SYDVKM. The CDR3 spells CASISVGRASETQYF.

This sequence joins TRBV5-6 and TRBJ1-1; the D gene TCRdb calls, TRBD1, cannot be checked with no DNA. The CDR3 extends over 12 amino acids. From germline, CDR1 is SGHDT and CDR2 YYEEEE. The CDR3 sequence is CASTKDSGEAFF.

In terms of frequency, this clonotype is medium-sized (0.01 to 0.1%). This rearrangement joins TRBV2 to TRBJ2-1. CDR3 length equals 17 residues. Germline V gene data show CDR1 as SNHLY and CDR2 as FYNNEI. The CDR3 spells CASSEAKGTFGENEQFF.

This clonotype ranks as medium-sized in terms of frequency. This chain joins TRBV9 and TRBJ1-3. Germline lookup yields CDR1 SGDLS and CDR2 YYNGEE. The CDR3 runs 14 residues. The CDR3 sequence is CASSLGLAGNTIYF.

This clonotype is medium-sized by frequency. The CDR3 sequence: CSAYTGPDQPQHF. V and J are TRBV20-1 and TRBJ1-5; TCRdb indicates TRBD1, and absent DNA this call remains unverified. The CDR3 extends over 13 amino acids. From germline, CDR1 is DFQATT and CDR2 SNEGSKA (reference sequence).

In terms of frequency, this clonotype is medium-sized. The CDR3 loop is CASSLDPSGLSYNEQFF. This chain connects TRBV5-1 to TRBJ2-1; TCRdb's D call of TRBD2 is untestable without DNA. The CDR3 runs to 17 residues. Germline assignment: CDR1 SGHRS and CDR2 YFSETQ. Full variable domain (missing parts from reference TRBV5-1 and TRBJ2-1): KAGVTQTPRYLIKTRGQQVTLSCSPISGHRSVSWYQQTPGQGLQFLFEYFSETQRNKGNFPGRFSGRQFSNSRSEMNVSTLELGDSALYLCASSLDPSGLSYNEQFFGPGTRLTVL.

This clonotype registers large by frequency. The rearrangement joins TRBV3-1 to TRBJ2-7; with no DNA, the TCRdb D assignment of TRBD2 cannot be verified. The CDR3 has 11 amino acids. CDR1 and CDR2 (germline): LGHDT, YNNKEL (reference sequence). CDR3 region: CASSQDRREYF.